These 10 T cell receptor beta chains came from one sample sequenced in a study of blood T cell repertoires in COVID-19. The data were produced by immunoSEQ multiplex PCR, yet TCRdb's version contains in-frame clones alone and is incomplete. This sample carries under 250,000 clones, 80% to 90% of them seen once, and the ten largest clones take about 3.5%. Sequenced material: PBMCs or T cells enriched from blood (not recorded which). The receptors come from a woman aged 25 to 39 who had been exposed to COVID-19.

The CDR3 here is CASSRGLAGPYEQYF. Written as DNA, the CDR3 is TGTGCCAGCAGCCGCGGACTAGCGGGGCCCTACGAGCAGTACTTC. The V gene is TRBV3-1 (or the pseudogene TRBV3-2), the J gene TRBJ2-7, with 12 bases fitting TRBD2. The germline V gene encodes CDR1 LGHDT and CDR2 YNNKEL (reference sequence). CDR3 length equals 15 residues. The ends lost 4 bases at V and 2 bases at J; junction bases unmatched: 3.

Only a few counts were recorded for this clone. V and J are TRBV27 and TRBJ1-2; 9 bases are a match to TRBD1. Germline lookup yields CDR1 MNHEY and CDR2 SMNVEV (reference sequence). V lost 4 bases and J lost 8; bases outside the gene matches: 11. The CDR3 is 15 amino acids. CDR3 in DNA: TGTGCCAGCAGTTCCACAGGGGGCGCAACTCTAGGCTACACCTTC. This translates into CASSSTGGATLGYTF.

The gene calls are TRBV28 and TRBJ2-3; D gene uncertain. Trimming removed 4 bases from V and 2 bases from J, with 4 bases in between. In germline, CDR1 is MDHEN, CDR2 SYDVKM. This CDR3 has 12 residues. The CDR3 protein is CASSSTTDTQYF. The DNA of the CDR3 is TGTGCCAGCAGTTCTACCACAGATACGCAGTATTTT.

This clone was detected only a few times. The gene calls are TRBV5-1 and TRBJ1-2, with 9 bases that match TRBD1. The CDR3 covers 16 residues. The V and J ends lost 4 bases and 6 bases, in that order; junction bases with no gene match: 13. The germline V gene has CDR1 SGHRS and CDR2 YFSETQ. The CDR3 DNA sequence: TGCGCCAGCAGCCTTCTTCCCGGGACAGGGACAGATGGCTACACCTTC. Residues: CASSLLPGTGTDGYTF.

The chain uses TRBV5-1 and TRBJ2-7; 13 bases are a match to TRBD2. The trim removed 7 bases at V and 10 bases at J, leaving 11 bases unmatched. This CDR3 is built from 14 residues. Germline CDR1 SGHRS, CDR2 YFSETQ. CDR3 loop: CASGVGGLAGDQYF. CDR3 DNA: TGCGCCAGCGGGGTCGGAGGACTAGCGGGAGACCAGTACTTC. The variable domain in full, with the rest retrieved from reference TRBV5-1 and TRBJ2-7, is KAGVTQTPRYLIKTRGQQVTLSCSPISGHRSVSWYQQTPGQGLQFLFEYFSETQRNKGNFPGRFSGRQFSNSRSEMNVSTLELGDSALYLCASGVGGLAGDQYFGPGTRLTVT.

The rearrangement links TRBV11-2 to TRBJ2-1, with 9 bases identical to TRBD2. The CDR3 covers 16 residues. In germline, CDR1 is SGHAT, CDR2 FQNNGV. The V gene end was trimmed by 1 base and the J gene end by 9 bases; junction bases not matched to a gene: 10. This CDR3 reads CASSLGGGRARIEQFF. CDR3 nucleotides: TGTGCCAGCAGCTTAGGCGGCGGGAGGGCCAGGATTGAGCAGTTCTTC. The full variable domain, in which reference TRBV11-2 and TRBJ2-1 provide the parts outside the CDR3, is EAGVAQSPRYKIIEKRQSVAFWCNPISGHATLYWYQQILGQGPKLLIQFQNNGVVDDSQLPKDRFSAERLKGVDSTLKIQPAKLEDSAVYLCASSLGGGRARIEQFFGPGTRLTVL.

V gene TRBV5-1 combines with J gene TRBJ2-7; 7 bases agree with TRBD2. The CDR3 is 15 residues long. Looked up from germline, CDR1 is SGHRS and CDR2 is YFSETQ. Trimming cost V 0 bases and J 1 base; bases outside gene matches: 4. This CDR3 is CASSLEPAGSYEQYF. The DNA for the CDR3 is TGCGCCAGCAGCTTGGAGCCAGCGGGGTCCTACGAGCAGTACTTC.

The chain carries TRBV30 and TRBJ2-5; TRBD1 matches 8 bases. The CDR3 is 14 residues long. V trimming: 6 bases; J trimming: 5 bases; junction bases outside the gene matches: 11. Germline CDR1 GTSNPN, CDR2 SVGIG (reference sequence). CDR3 nucleotides: TGTGCCTGCACCAAGACAGGGGCGTGGGAGACCCAGTACTTC. Translating gives CACTKTGAWETQYF.

The chain is built from TRBV27 and TRBJ2-7, with TRBD1 identical over 9 bases. The CDR3 is 16 amino acids. The germline V gene encodes CDR1 MNHEY and CDR2 SMNVEV (reference sequence). The J segment lost 6 bases and the V segment lost 1 base, leaving 10 bases of the junction unmatched. The CDR3 coding sequence is TGTGCCAGCAGTTTATACCCCGACAGGGGGACTTCCGAGCAGTACTTC. This encodes CASSLYPDRGTSEQYF.

The genes are TRBV12-5 and TRBJ2-3, with D possibly matching TRBD1 (6 bases). The CDR3 spans 16 residues. Germline assignment: CDR1 LGHNT and CDR2 FRNRAP. The ends were cut back, 2 bases at V and 1 base at J, with 13 bases in the middle. CDR3: CASGLPTGSGTDTQYF. The CDR3 nucleotides read TGTGCTAGTGGTTTGCCGACAGGTTCGGGCACAGATACGCAGTATTTT.